This TCR beta chain was sequenced during a study of blood T cell repertoires in COVID-19. Study background: PBMCs, B-cell-depleted T cells, or T cells provided the cDNA or gDNA that made up the material.

Authors' methods: Reference gene primers were amplified, and this amplification served to estimate nucleated cell counts. Repertoires were generated with immunoSEQ multiplex PCR, while TCRdb's copy carries only in-frame clones and drops some. V and J calls and clone size are copied from that table; D and trimming were computed from the DNA. The table has 100,000 to 150,000 clones, approximately 89% seen once. Patients in Seattle were enrolled during active infection, then followed longitudinally. Trimming took off 5 bases at V and 9 bases at J, with 13 bases between the two ends. The CDR3 consists of 14 residues. CDR1 KGHDR and CDR2 SFDVKD come from the germline V gene.

The rearrangement uses TRBV24-1 and TRBJ1-6, with D perhaps matching TRBD1 (5 bases). Sequenced material: peripheral blood. This clonotype was obtained from a woman aged 65 to 85 with COVID-19, enrolled during active disease. DNA for the CDR3: TGTGCCACCAGTGCGCGGGGAGGGGTTTCACCCCTCCACTTT. Its protein is CATSARGGVSPLHF.